By its share, the clone carrying this T cell receptor (beta chain) is medium-sized. The data are from a study of spatial heterogeneity in lung cancer. TCRdb independently ran MiXCR on the 5' RACE reads; one entry per CDR3 protein. The repertoire holds 2,000 or so distinct CDR3 sequences, with around 7.8% as singletons. CDR1 MDHEN and CDR2 SYDVKM come from the germline V gene. Trimming pared 3 bases from V and 6 bases from J, leaving 17 bases between. This CDR3 comprises 15 residues. The time point was: sample taken at primary tumor resection. Samples were obtained from some 70 donors, all untreated early-stage non-small cell lung cancer patients.

This chain joins TRBV28 and TRBJ1-2; no clear D gene. Material: normal lung tissue next to the tumor, obtained at surgery. This TCR derives from a female donor with early-stage non-small cell lung cancer. The CDR3, as DNA: TGTGCCAGCAGTTTTCGGAGGATATCGATTAATGGCTACACCTTC. It is translated as CASSFRRISINGYTF.